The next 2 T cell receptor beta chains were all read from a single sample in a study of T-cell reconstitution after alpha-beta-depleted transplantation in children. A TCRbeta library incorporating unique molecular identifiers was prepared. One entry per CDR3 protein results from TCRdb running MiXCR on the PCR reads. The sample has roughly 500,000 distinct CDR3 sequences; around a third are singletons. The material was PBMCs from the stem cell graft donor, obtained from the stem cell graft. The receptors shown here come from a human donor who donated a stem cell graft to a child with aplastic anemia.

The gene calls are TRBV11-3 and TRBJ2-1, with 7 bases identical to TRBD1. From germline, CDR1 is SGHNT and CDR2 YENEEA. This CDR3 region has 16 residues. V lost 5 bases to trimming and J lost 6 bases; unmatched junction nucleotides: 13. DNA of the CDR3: TGTGCCAGCAGCCCCTTGGGACAGAGGATGGTCAATGAGCAGTTCTTC. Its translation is CASSPLGQRMVNEQFF.

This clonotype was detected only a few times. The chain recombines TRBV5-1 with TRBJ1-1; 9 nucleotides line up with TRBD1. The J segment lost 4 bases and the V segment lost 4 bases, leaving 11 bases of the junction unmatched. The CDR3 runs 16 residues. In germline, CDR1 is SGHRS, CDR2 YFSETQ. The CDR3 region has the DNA TGCGCCAGCAGCGCCCGAGGACAGGGGACGGGCACTGAAGCTTTCTTT. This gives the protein CASSARGQGTGTEAFF.